This TCR beta chain was obtained from a study of regulatory T cells in long-lasting Graves disease. This clonotype was seen at least ten times. Its antigen is as yet unknown. The sample's time point: newly diagnosed GD, antithyroid drugs for less than 3 months. RNA extracted from PBMCs served as the sequencing template. Germline V CDR1 and CDR2: MDHEN, SYDVKM. V gave up 5 bases and J gave up 10 bases; unmatched junction bases: 7. The CDR3 loop spans 13 amino acids. Study outcomes and limitations: Persistent disease samples used TRBV28, TRBJ1-2 and TRBJ2-5 preferentially.

In building TCR beta libraries, iRepertoire HTBI primers were used together with Arm-PCR of CDR3 regions. In the source study's methods: Sequenced samples collectively carried 62 TRBV and some 15 TRBJ segments. Each CDR3 protein gets one entry after TCRdb re-called the multiplex PCR reads with MiXCR. TCRdb's processing, not the authors', yielded these V and J calls. The table lists about 320,000 distinct CDR3 sequences, 15% to 20% of them singletons, with 38% in the top ten. The chain is built from TRBV28 and TRBJ2-5, with 10 bases matching TRBD1. The sequencing here drew on peripheral blood mononuclear cells (PBMCs), taken at new diagnosis, from a patient treated with antithyroid drugs. The source is a female donor with Graves disease. The CDR3 protein is CASSPGTGVNQYF. CDR3 sequence (DNA): TGTGCCAGCAGTCCTGGGACAGGGGTAAACCAGTACTTC. Filled out from reference TRBV28 and TRBJ2-5, the complete variable domain reads DVKVTQSSRYLVKRTGEKVFLECVQDMDHENMFWYRQDPGLGLRLIYFSYDVKMKEKGDIPEGYSVSREKKERFSLILESASTNQTSMYLCASSPGTGVNQYFGPGTRLLVL.